This TCR beta chain was found in a study of T cells in Graves' hyperthyroidism and ophthalmopathy. Authors of the study amplified TCR beta CDR3 regions from RNA transcripts. Carried out on the TCR CDR3, a first-round RT-PCR used the HTBI primer set. In TCRdb, the multiplex PCR reads were re-called with MiXCR into one record per CDR3 protein. The table includes 700,000 to 950,000 distinct CDR3 sequences, about 35% detected once. This clonotype was seen more than once but under ten times. The antigen remains unidentified. The study left out patients who had uncontrolled infection, other autoimmune disease, pregnancy or lactation. Diagnoses were made from clinical symptoms, serum measures (thyroxine and TRAb), thyroid ultrasound and orbital computed tomography. Study results and limitations: Blood also showed most of the thyroid clonotypes that were expanded above 0.001. The model anticipated ophthalmopathy a median around six months pre-onset.

Germline V CDR1 and CDR2: LNHDA, SQIVND (reference sequence). The CDR3 extends over 13 amino acids. Trimming removed 3 bases from V and 7 bases from J, with 10 bases in between. This clonotype originated in a woman in her 40s with Graves' hyperthyroidism. The V call is TRBV19, the J call TRBJ1-5; possible D gene TRBD1, 5 bases. Material: blood. The CDR3 coding sequence is TGTGCCAGTAGTATGTGGGAGGGGCAGCCCCAGCATTTT. Translated: CASSMWEGQPQHF.